The 11 T cell receptor beta chains below all came from one sample that was sequenced in a study of T cell repertoires in cytomegalovirus infection. No antigen has been identified for these receptors. From the reads, TCRdb called clonotypes with MiXCR, one entry per CDR3 protein. The sample records roughly 340,000 distinct CDR3 sequences, just under 30% being singletons. The material sequenced was cultured PBMCs, taken from culture after CMV antigen stimulation. These receptors all stem from a human donor in good health (CMV status not recorded). Some clones in this sample may be carry-over from other donors' samples.

This clonotype was observed a handful of times. The chain links TRBV12-3 or TRBV12-4 to TRBJ1-2, with TRBD1 matching 7 bases. V lost 5 bases and J lost 2; bases outside the gene matches: 2. CDR3 length: 13 amino acids. CDR3 amino acids: CASSPQGNYGYTF. Written as DNA, the CDR3 is TGTGCCAGCAGTCCACAGGGGAACTATGGCTACACCTTC.

In its sample, this clonotype was seen many times. The chain couples TRBV11-2 to TRBJ2-7, with a possible D match to TRBD2 (6 bases). CDR3 length: 15 amino acids. Germline CDR1 is SGHAT and CDR2 is FQNNGV. V was clipped by 5 bases and J by 4 bases, with 18 bases between them. CDR3 nucleotides: TGTGCCAGCAGCCTGCGTGAGCTAGCGCATTACGAGCAGTACTTC. Protein: CASSLRELAHYEQYF.

V gene TRBV7-6 combines with J gene TRBJ1-1; no firm D call. Trimming pared 8 bases from V and 0 bases from J, leaving 10 bases between. From germline, CDR1 is SGHVS and CDR2 FNYEAQ. The CDR3 totals 13 residues. The CDR3 DNA sequence: TGTGCCAGCTCTCACACCTTGAACACTGAAGCTTTCTTT. This translates into CASSHTLNTEAFF.

This clonotype occurred many times. V gene TRBV7-2 combines with J gene TRBJ1-5; unclear D gene. Trimming took off 3 bases at V and 0 bases at J, with 6 bases between the two ends. Germline CDR1 reads SGHTA; CDR2 reads FQGNSA. The CDR3 sequence is 14 residues long. CDR3 nucleotide sequence: TGTGCCAGCAGCTTTGGCCATAGCAATCAGCCCCAGCATTTT. Translating gives CASSFGHSNQPQHF.

The chain joins TRBV20-1 to TRBJ2-3; D not certain. Germline lookup yields CDR1 DFQATT and CDR2 SNEGSKA (reference sequence). CDR3 length: 15 amino acids. With 2 bases removed from V and 4 bases from J, the gap between germline ends came to 16 bases. CDR3 region: CSARTGLRSADTQYF. CDR3 coding DNA: TGCAGTGCTAGAACCGGCTTACGGAGCGCAGATACGCAGTATTTT.

The chain links TRBV7-9 to TRBJ2-7; tentative D call: TRBD2 (5 bases). V lost 0 bases to trimming and J lost 2 bases, with 11 bases between them. The V gene's germline CDR1 is SEHNR and CDR2 FQNEAQ (reference sequence). CDR3 size: 15 residues. The CDR3 DNA is TGTGCCAGCAGCTTAGCCGGGATAGGAACCTACGAGCAGTACTTC. It yields the protein CASSLAGIGTYEQYF.

The rearrangement uses TRBV10-2 and TRBJ1-1; D is perhaps TRBD1 (5 bases). Trimming removed 3 bases at V and 4 bases at J, with 9 bases between. This CDR3 is built from 13 residues. CDR1 WSHSY and CDR2 SAAADI come from the germline V gene. As DNA, the CDR3 is TGCGCCAGCAGTGATTTGGGGCGCACTGAAGCTTTCTTT. Translated, it gives CASSDLGRTEAFF.

The chain couples TRBV4-2 to TRBJ1-1, with D possibly TRBD1 on 5 matching bases. CDR1 and CDR2 from the germline V gene are LGHNA and YNFKEQ. Trimming left V 1 base short and J 4 bases short, with 7 bases between. This CDR3 comprises 13 residues. The CDR3 protein is CASSQGGITEAFF. For the CDR3, the DNA is TGTGCCAGCAGCCAAGGGGGGATCACTGAAGCTTTCTTT.

This clonotype was counted a few times. V gene TRBV12-3 or TRBV12-4 combines with J gene TRBJ1-5; maybe TRBD1 (6 bases). The CDR3 sequence is 15 residues long. V lost 3 bases and J 2 bases, leaving 11 bases between the germline ends. The CDR3 spells CASSLGGPGNQPQHF. CDR3 in DNA: TGTGCCAGCAGTTTGGGGGGGCCCGGCAATCAGCCCCAGCATTTT.

In its sample, this clonotype was seen a few times. This chain connects TRBV7-3 to TRBJ2-5, with 7 bases aligning to TRBD2. This CDR3 comprises 18 residues. J was trimmed by 5 bases and V by 5 bases; bases with no gene match: 20. CDR1 is SGHTA and CDR2 is FQGTGA in the germline V gene. The CDR3 bases are TGTGCCAGCAGCAGAAAATCGACTAGCCCAAGATCGGGGGAGACCCAGTACTTC. It is translated as CASSRKSTSPRSGETQYF.

There are many counts of this clonotype. The J gene is TRBJ1-4, the V gene TRBV28; 9 bases align to TRBD1. After removal of 6 bases from V and 3 bases from J, the junction contained 8 bases not matched to a gene. CDR1 MDHEN and CDR2 SYDVKM come from the germline V gene. The CDR3 contains 16 residues. CDR3 nucleotide sequence: TGTGCCAGCAGCTCGGACAGGGGAGCTTCTAATGAAAAACTGTTTTTT. As protein: CASSSDRGASNEKLFF.